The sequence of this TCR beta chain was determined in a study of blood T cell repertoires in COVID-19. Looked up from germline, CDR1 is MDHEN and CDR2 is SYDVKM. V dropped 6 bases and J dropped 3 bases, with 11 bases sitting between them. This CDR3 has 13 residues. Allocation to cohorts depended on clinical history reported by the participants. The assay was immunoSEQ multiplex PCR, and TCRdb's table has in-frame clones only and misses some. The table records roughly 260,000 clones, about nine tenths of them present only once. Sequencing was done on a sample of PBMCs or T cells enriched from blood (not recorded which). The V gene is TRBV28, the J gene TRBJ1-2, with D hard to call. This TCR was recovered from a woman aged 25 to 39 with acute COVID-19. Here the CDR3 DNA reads TGTGCCAGCAGGCGGGAAGGCGACTATGGCTACACCTTC. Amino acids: CASRREGDYGYTF.